A selection of T cell receptor beta chains follows, all from one sample in a study of tumor and adjacent non-tumor tissue in lung cancer. In TCRdb, the multiplex PCR reads were re-called with MiXCR into one record per CDR3 protein. In the table there are approximately 80,000 distinct CDR3 sequences, approximately 81% of which are singletons. The specimen was distant non-tumor lung tissue. The receptors here all came from a man between 60 and 70 years old with non-small cell lung cancer. Each CDR3 is given with its conserved first and last residue.

>TRBJ1-3|TRBV12-3/TRBV12-4
CANSLGNTIFF
>TRBJ2-3|TRBV5-4
CVSRLAPGPATDTQYF
>TRBJ2-6|TRBV11-2
CASNSISGANVLTF
>TRBJ2-3|TRBV11-3
CASSFQGEDTQYF
>TRBJ2-3|TRBV6-4
CASSDGTGVTDTLYF
>TRBJ1-1|TRBV6-4
CASSDPRGKMNTEAFF
>TRBJ1-1|TRBV5-4
CASSSPVNTEAFF
>TRBJ1-1|TRBV11-3
CASSLTPGQLNTEAFF
>TRBJ1-1|TRBV20-1
CSARVHDTETFF
>TRBJ2-2|TRBV11-3
CASSFTIEPGELFF
>TRBJ1-6|TRBV11-2
CANSIGGDNNSPLQF
>TRBJ2-4|TRBV11-2
CASSFVRTGGESQYF
>TRBJ1-2|TRBV5-4
CASSLDREAAVYGYTF
>TRBJ2-7|TRBV20-1
CSDRASGTYKQYF
>TRBJ1-1|TRBV11-1
CASSTQVDTEAFF
>TRBJ2-1|TRBV6-2/TRBV6-3
CVSSYSLGSGDMNEQFF
>TRBJ2-3|TRBV4-1
CASSNLTGPQVDTQNF
>TRBJ2-2|TRBV4-1
CASSQDVVSPTGELFF
>TRBJ2-1|TRBV29-1
CNARTASEQFF
>TRBJ1-1|TRBV11-3
CASILQNSNTEDFF
>TRBJ2-1|TRBV11-2
CASSLDRSSFNEQFF
>TRBJ2-6|TRBV6-5
CVSSLAGASSGANVQTF
>TRBJ1-2|TRBV11-2
CASRSLEGGSFGYTF
>TRBJ2-7|TRBV28
CVSSFRGAPYEQYF
>TRBJ1-4|TRBV23-1
CASSPRDLSTNEKLFF
>TRBJ1-2|TRBV4-1
CDSSPDSTSFGYTF
>TRBJ1-2|TRBV4-1
CASGQVREGNYGYTF
>TRBJ1-2|TRBV11-2
CASSLVMGNYYVYTF
>TRBJ2-1|TRBV11-3
CASSPARRRSYNEQFF
>TRBJ2-3|TRBV20-1
CSKTDSGGGSLSDTQYF
>TRBJ1-5|TRBV4-1
CASSQDPGGVPFQHQHF
>TRBJ2-1|TRBV29-1
CGVDQREALNEQFF
>TRBJ1-5|TRBV7-9
CASSLETGGGNQPQHF
>TRBJ1-4|TRBV11-1
CASSPRPEASEKLLF
>TRBJ2-7|TRBV20-1
CSVQTVTYERYF
>TRBJ2-5|TRBV7-9
CASNKEEETQYF
>TRBJ1-6|TRBV12-3/TRBV12-4
CASRAGPQDSSLYF
>TRBJ2-5|TRBV11-3
CVSSLGAAGGLVQETQYF
>TRBJ2-2|TRBV4-1
CASSRQMGVNTGELLF
>TRBJ1-6|TRBV12-3/TRBV12-4
CASRAVPHDSPLHF
>TRBJ2-5|TRBV5-5
CASSSAGLQETQYF
>TRBJ1-1|TRBV29-1
CSVEDLSEAFF
>TRBJ2-1|TRBV4-3
CASGQTKVSSSYNEQFF
>TRBJ2-5|TRBV11-2
CASSSIQVQESQYF
>TRBJ2-2|TRBV4-2
CANTQETSGRVNTGELFF
>TRBJ2-7|TRBV30
CAWEPGQLLTLSYKQYF
>TRBJ2-7|TRBV5-4
CASTIGRRGTHEQYF
>TRBJ2-6|TRBV4-3
CASSQEAVSEANILTF
>TRBJ2-5|TRBV11-2
CASSSGKVLKTQYF